This TCR beta chain appears in the sequencing data of a study of blood T cell repertoires in COVID-19 (dated by TCRdb to the early 2020s). Notes on the research overall: The collaborator samples originated in the United States, Italy and Spain and spanned the acute and convalescent phases of COVID-19. The material from the prospective study consisted of cDNA or gDNA derived from T cells, B-cell-depleted T cells, or PBMCs. The dataset comprised deeply sampled blood TCRbeta repertoires from subjects exposed to, actively infected with, or recovered from COVID-19. The repertoires were released in a freely available public database meant as a resource for research on the immune response to SARS-CoV-2. Samples were obtained from the ongoing ImmuneRACE study (first 160 participants) and from over a thousand subjects provided by 6 global collaborators. A de-identified subject ID, COVID-19 status, age in years and sex were almost always included in the sample metadata. Where available, HLA class I and class II types were obtained from metadata supplied by the sample provider rather than from assay-based typing.

Comments on this clone: No cognate antigen has been identified for it. Base-call qualities are not available, and no considerably larger clone is one nucleotide away.

CDR1 and CDR2, per the germline V gene, are SGHRS and YFSETQ. V has 4 bases trimmed and J has 6 bases trimmed; junction bases matching no gene number 8. The CDR3 starts with the cysteine, ends with the phenylalanine, and has 15 residues. Just the 45-base CDR3 DNA is kept, in frame starting at base 1. The immunoSEQ Assay, a bias-controlled multiplex PCR, was used to amplify TCRbeta CDR3 regions from genomic DNA. On the authors' methods: Within the assay, amplification of reference gene primers was used to estimate how many nucleated cells each sample contained. To quantify the absolute abundance of each unique TCRbeta CDR3 rearrangement, sequence reads were collapsed and filtered. For each sample, productive Simpson clonality was calculated as the square root of Simpson's diversity index over productive rearrangements. This immuneACCESS table, as held by TCRdb, lists in-frame sequences with V and J called but not all clones. Of the missing ones, under half trace to an unresolved V gene in checked studies; the others have no known cause. The V and J calls and clone size come from that table; D and trimming were worked out from the DNA. The sample profile shows about 290,000 clones; approximately 80% of them were found once. Around 4.5% of the sample is taken by the ten largest.

Study-wide conclusions, independent of this receptor: The amount of clinical and demographic metadata varied by source and participant and was provided uncurated.

Each collaborating institution followed its own protocols to collect whole blood in K2EDTA tubes. For TCRbeta analysis, collaborators shipped samples as frozen whole blood, isolated PBMCs, or DNA extracted from either of those sample types. The clonotype comes from a woman between 50 and 59 years old with active or convalescent COVID-19. Recombination linked TRBV5-1 to TRBJ2-1, with TRBD2 matching 9 junction bases. Sequenced material: peripheral blood. The sequence in DNA is TGCGCCAGCAGCCCCCCCCCGCGGGAGGGCAATGAGCAGTTCTTC. This yields the protein CASSPPPREGNEQFF.